This TCR beta chain was recovered during a study of T-cell memory formation after mild COVID-19. One entry per CDR3 protein, called by TCRdb with MiXCR from the 5' RACE reads. The sample has 470,000 or so distinct CDR3 sequences, approximately 19% seen once. This clonotype was recorded a few times. Trimming stripped 1 base from V and 11 bases from J, with 15 bases between. Germline V gene sequence: CDR1 SGHNT, CDR2 YENEEA. The CDR3 is made up of 14 amino acids. This TCR derives from a man aged 18 to 29 who had mild COVID-19 (a few samples of this study predate the infection). Cell type and time point are not known. The material sequenced was PBMCs or a T cell subset sorted from them (not recorded which). The genes are TRBV11-3 and TRBJ2-1; perhaps TRBD1 as D (6 bases). The CDR3 is CASSLAWAGDQQFF. Here the CDR3 DNA reads TGTGCCAGCAGCTTAGCATGGGCAGGGGACCAGCAGTTCTTC. The whole variable domain, filled in from reference TRBV11-3 and TRBJ2-1, reads EAGVVQSPRYKIIEKKQPVAFWCNPISGHNTLYWYLQNLGQGPELLIRYENEEAVDDSQLPKDRFSAERLKGVDSTLKIQPAELGDSAVYLCASSLAWAGDQQFFGPGTRLTVL.